The 29 T cell receptor beta chains below all came from one sample that was sequenced in a study of T cells in localized non-small cell lung cancer. The protocol was immunoSEQ multiplex PCR, while the TCRdb copy is restricted to in-frame clones and leaves out a portion. Found here are tens of thousands of clones, approximately 90% of them singletons; the top ten hold approximately 12%. The sample here was peripheral blood mononuclear cells, taken before any cancer treatment. The receptors derive from a female donor at least 60 years old with stage II lung adenocarcinoma.

This chain uses TRBV6-6 with TRBJ1-2; D perhaps matches TRBD1 (5 bases). Germline V CDR1 and CDR2: MNHNY, SVGAGI (reference sequence). This CDR3 has 13 residues. Between the trimmed V and J ends, which lost 2 bases and 1 base, there was a span of 5 bases. CDR3 sequence reads: CASSYGGNYGYTF. The CDR3 DNA sequence: TGTGCCAGCAGTTACGGGGGTAACTATGGCTACACCTTC.

The rearrangement joins TRBV28 to TRBJ2-4; D perhaps matches TRBD1 (6 bases). The CDR3 has 14 amino acids. Germline V lookup: CDR1 MDHEN, CDR2 SYDVKM. The ends were cut back, 6 bases at V and 0 bases at J, with 9 bases in the middle. CDR3 amino acids: CASSSGQAKNIQYF. CDR3 sequence (DNA): TGTGCCAGCAGCTCGGGACAAGCCAAAAACATTCAGTACTTC.

The rearrangement links TRBV19 to TRBJ2-5; D perhaps matches TRBD2 (5 bases). V lost 6 bases to trimming and J lost 2 bases, with 16 bases between them. CDR3 length equals 15 residues. The germline gives CDR1 LNHDA, CDR2 SQIVND (reference sequence). For the CDR3, the DNA is TGTGCCAGTAGCCTTGTTTATAGCGATCAAGAGACCCAGTACTTC. Amino acids: CASSLVYSDQETQYF.

The J gene is TRBJ1-1, the V gene TRBV27, with unresolved D. Germline V gene sequence: CDR1 MNHEY, CDR2 SMNVEV (reference sequence). The CDR3 is 13 amino acids. V dropped 6 bases and J dropped 5 bases, with 13 bases sitting between them. The CDR3, as DNA: TGTGCCAGCAGCCTCCTGCCTAATACTGAAGCTTTCTTT. As protein: CASSLLPNTEAFF.

The rearrangement links TRBV5-6 to TRBJ2-7; 11 bases match TRBD2. V trimming: 0 bases; J trimming: 3 bases; junction bases outside the gene matches: 2. Germline V lookup: CDR1 SGHDT, CDR2 YYEEEE. This CDR3 is built from 15 residues. The CDR3 region is CASSLGLAGLYEQYF. CDR3 nucleotides: TGTGCCAGCAGCTTGGGACTAGCGGGACTCTACGAGCAGTACTTC.

The rearrangement links TRBV10-2 to TRBJ2-7; D possibly corresponds to TRBD1 (5 bases). Germline V gene sequence: CDR1 WSHSY, CDR2 SAAADI. The CDR3 runs to 11 residues. V was pared by 6 bases and J by 9 bases, with 12 bases between. The CDR3 region has the DNA TGCGCCAGCAGGGCTACAGGAACGCAGTACTTC. This codes for CASRATGTQYF.

The chain links TRBV27 to TRBJ1-1; TRBD1 is a possible D gene (5 bases). Trimming pared 5 bases from V and 3 bases from J, leaving 19 bases between. This CDR3 has 16 residues. Germline assignment: CDR1 MNHEY and CDR2 SMNVEV (reference sequence). CDR3 protein: CASSALRQGGDTEAFF. CDR3 in DNA: TGTGCCAGCAGTGCATTGAGACAAGGAGGGGACACTGAAGCTTTCTTT.

V usage is TRBV29-1 and J usage is TRBJ2-7, with 12 bases identical to TRBD1. Germline V gene sequence: CDR1 SQVTM, CDR2 ANQGSEA. The J segment lost 5 bases and the V segment lost 3 bases, leaving 8 bases of the junction unmatched. The CDR3 sequence is 15 residues long. CDR3 in DNA: TGCAGCGTTGAGCGGGCGGGACAGGGGGCCCACGAGCAGTACTTC. Its protein product is CSVERAGQGAHEQYF.

This clone was seen just once. The V call is TRBV29-1, the J call TRBJ2-7; D might be TRBD1 or TRBD2, each matching 5 bases. V lost 7 bases and J 4 bases, leaving 17 bases between the germline ends. CDR3 length: 13 residues. CDR1 and CDR2 (germline): SQVTM, ANQGSEA. CDR3 sequence reads: CSAGTAMGYEQYF. The CDR3 DNA follows: TGCAGCGCCGGGACCGCGATGGGTTACGAGCAGTACTTC.

The J gene is TRBJ1-1, the V gene TRBV19; 8 nucleotides match TRBD1. The CDR3 extends over 15 amino acids. V lost 3 bases, J lost 1 base, and 4 bases stayed unmatched. Germline lookup yields CDR1 LNHDA and CDR2 SQIVND (reference sequence). The CDR3 here is CASSIFQGANTEAFF. Written as DNA, the CDR3 is TGTGCCAGTAGTATCTTCCAGGGGGCGAACACTGAAGCTTTCTTT.

The table lists this clone with a count of one. The identical CDR3 is also encoded by other nucleotide sequences in the sample. The chain employs TRBV7-2 and TRBJ1-5; 9 bases line up with TRBD1. Losses at the gene ends were 5 bases for V and 4 bases for J; bases not matched to a gene: 3. Germline CDR1 SGHTA, CDR2 FQGNSA. The CDR3 covers 14 residues. The CDR3 is CASSLGQGNQPQHF. CDR3 nucleotides: TGTGCCAGCAGCCTTGGACAGGGGAATCAGCCCCAGCATTTT. Based on the CDR3 plus reference TRBV7-2 and TRBJ1-5, the full variable domain is GAGVSQSPSNKVTEKGKDVELRCDPISGHTALYWYRQSLGQGLEFLIYFQGNSAPDKSGLPSDRFSAERTGGSVSTLTIQRTQQEDSAVYLCASSLGQGNQPQHFGDGTRLSIL.

This chain uses TRBV5-4 with TRBJ2-2; 14 bases fit TRBD2. The CDR3 is 17 amino acids. With V trimmed by 4 bases and J by 7 bases, 9 bases remained unmatched. In germline, CDR1 is SGHNT, CDR2 YYREEE (reference sequence). Here the CDR3 reads CASSLGTSGRKGGELFF. The CDR3 nucleotides read TGTGCCAGCAGCCTGGGGACTAGCGGGAGAAAGGGCGGGGAGCTGTTTTTT.

The J gene is TRBJ2-7, the V gene TRBV5-1; D unclear. V was shortened by 4 bases and J by 1 base, with 3 bases between the two germline ends. The CDR3 runs 11 residues. CDR1 SGHRS and CDR2 YFSETQ come from the germline V gene. CDR3 amino acids: CASSRSYEQYF. The CDR3 DNA follows: TGCGCCAGCAGCCGATCCTACGAGCAGTACTTC.

There are a few counts of this clone. The J gene is TRBJ1-1, the V gene TRBV15; a weak D match, TRBD1 (5 bases). V was trimmed by 7 bases and J by 7 bases, leaving 13 bases between them. Germline V gene data show CDR1 as LNHNV and CDR2 as YYDKDF (reference sequence). CDR3 size: 12 residues. The CDR3 protein is CATKRYQGEAFF. The CDR3 coding sequence is TGTGCCACCAAAAGATATCAGGGTGAAGCTTTCTTT.

The genes are TRBV12-5 and TRBJ2-2, with D possibly TRBD1 on 6 matching bases. This CDR3 has 15 amino acids. Trimming left V 4 bases short and J 0 bases short, with 9 bases between. Germline V gene data show CDR1 as LGHNT and CDR2 as FRNRAP. CDR3 region: CASGSRTANTGELFF. The CDR3 coding sequence is TGTGCTAGTGGTTCGAGGACAGCGAACACCGGGGAGCTGTTTTTT.

The V gene is TRBV30, the J gene TRBJ2-7; 7 positions agree with TRBD1. Trimming took 8 bases from V and 0 from J; bases not matched to a gene: 7. Per the germline V gene, CDR1 is GTSNPN and CDR2 is SVGIG (reference sequence). The CDR3 contains 13 residues. CDR3 region: CALNRGLSYEQYF. The CDR3 coding sequence is TGTGCCCTTAACAGGGGCCTCTCCTACGAGCAGTACTTC.

The chain has TRBV5-1 and TRBJ2-1; 10 bases map to TRBD2. The germline V gene has CDR1 SGHRS and CDR2 YFSETQ. The V gene end was trimmed by 4 bases and the J gene end by 2 bases; junction bases not matched to a gene: 6. This CDR3 region has 16 residues. The CDR3 loop reads CASSLLAGTTYNEQFF. DNA for the CDR3: TGCGCCAGCAGCCTACTAGCGGGGACGACCTACAATGAGCAGTTCTTC. Full variable domain (missing parts from reference TRBV5-1 and TRBJ2-1): KAGVTQTPRYLIKTRGQQVTLSCSPISGHRSVSWYQQTPGQGLQFLFEYFSETQRNKGNFPGRFSGRQFSNSRSEMNVSTLELGDSALYLCASSLLAGTTYNEQFFGPGTRLTVL.

Note on this clone: One end of the junction is discordant with germline, which a read error may explain. The chain recombines TRBV7-2 with TRBJ2-1, with D hard to call. Germline CDR1 SGHTA, CDR2 FQGNSA. The CDR3 is 14 residues long. CDR3 residues: CASSPRRSRSPSVF. CDR3 nucleotides: TGTGCCAGCAGCCCCCGACGTTCTAGAAGCCCTTCTGTCTTC.

The chain carries TRBV6-5 and TRBJ1-1; 7 nucleotides line up with TRBD1. Germline V CDR1 and CDR2: MNHEY, SVGAGI. Trimming cost V 6 bases and J 1 base; bases outside gene matches: 8. CDR3 length equals 15 residues. The CDR3 sequence is CASSPWGQQNTEAFF. CDR3 in DNA: TGTGCCAGCAGCCCCTGGGGACAGCAGAACACTGAAGCTTTCTTT.

The chain recombines TRBV5-1 with TRBJ1-6, with a possible D match to TRBD1 (5 bases). This CDR3 has 15 amino acids. Germline assignment: CDR1 SGHRS and CDR2 YFSETQ. V was shortened by 0 bases and J by 3 bases, with 7 bases between the two germline ends. CDR3 protein: CASSLGGSYNSPLHF. CDR3 DNA: TGCGCCAGCAGCTTGGGGGGGAGCTATAATTCACCCCTCCACTTT.

This clone was seen only once. The chain carries TRBV5-4 and TRBJ1-1; tentatively, D is TRBD1 (5 bases). The CDR3 is 14 amino acids. Germline values: CDR1 SGHNT, CDR2 YYREEE (reference sequence). With 0 bases removed from V and 5 bases from J, the gap between germline ends came to 11 bases. For the CDR3, the DNA is TGTGCCAGCAGCTTGGGGGCCGGGGGGACTGAAGCTTTCTTT. It translates to CASSLGAGGTEAFF.

The chain combines TRBV19 with TRBJ2-7, with 9 nucleotides matching TRBD1. Germline V lookup: CDR1 LNHDA, CDR2 SQIVND (reference sequence). V was pared by 0 bases and J by 2 bases, with 2 bases of the junction left unmatched. This CDR3 region has 15 residues. CDR3 sequence: CASSIETGGPYEQYF. The CDR3 DNA is TGTGCCAGTAGTATAGAGACAGGGGGACCCTACGAGCAGTACTTC.

CDR3 in amino acids: CASRGERIQTNYGYTF. DNA for the CDR3: TGTGCCAGTAGAGGCGAAAGAATTCAGACTAACTATGGCTACACCTTC. This chain connects TRBV19 to TRBJ1-2; D gene ambiguous. CDR3 length: 16 amino acids. V lost 6 bases, J lost 0 bases, and 17 bases lay in between. Looked up from germline, CDR1 is LNHDA and CDR2 is SQIVND (reference sequence). The entire variable domain, with the rest obtained from reference TRBV19 and TRBJ1-2, is as follows: DGGITQSPKYLFRKEGQNVTLSCEQNLNHDAMYWYRQDPGQGLRLIYYSQIVNDFQKGDIAEGYSVSREKKESFPLTVTSAQKNPTAFYLCASRGERIQTNYGYTFGSGTRLTVV.

The chain is built from TRBV9 and TRBJ2-1, with TRBD2 matching over 8 bases. CDR3 length: 17 amino acids. The V and J ends lost 2 bases and 2 bases, in that order; junction bases with no gene match: 9. CDR1 is SGDLS, CDR2 YYNGEE, per germline. DNA of the CDR3: TGTGCCAGCAGCGTGATTAGCGGGGACTCTGCCTACAATGAGCAGTTCTTC. As protein: CASSVISGDSAYNEQFF.

The V and J genes are TRBV27 and TRBJ1-5; D remains ambiguous. Germline CDR1 is MNHEY and CDR2 is SMNVEV (reference sequence). CDR3 size: 13 residues. V gave up 3 bases and J gave up 4 bases, with 7 bases separating them. CDR3 sequence reads: CASSFGWNQPQHF. In nucleotides, the CDR3 is TGTGCCAGCAGTTTTGGGTGGAATCAGCCCCAGCATTTT.

This rearrangement joins TRBV7-2 to TRBJ2-7; 9 bases fit TRBD1. The CDR3 covers 14 residues. Germline CDR1 reads SGHTA; CDR2 reads FQGNSA. Trimming at V came to 4 bases and at J to 3 bases, leaving 4 bases not matched to a gene. The CDR3 DNA is TGTGCCAGCAGCTCAGACAGGGGGGTCTACGAGCAGTACTTC. As protein: CASSSDRGVYEQYF.

The chain joins TRBV10-3 to TRBJ2-4; a weak D match, TRBD1 (5 bases). Trimming shortened V by 2 bases and J by 1 base, and 15 bases separated the two germline ends. The CDR3 extends over 17 amino acids. Germline CDR1 reads ENHRY; CDR2 reads SYGVKD. The CDR3 DNA sequence: TGTGCCATCAGTGAGAGGGGCGATTCAGGGGCCAAAAACATTCAGTACTTC. Its translation: CAISERGDSGAKNIQYF.

The V and J genes are TRBV27 and TRBJ2-6, with TRBD1 matching 7 bases. The germline CDR1 and CDR2 sequences are MNHEY and SMNVEV (reference sequence). The CDR3 has 18 residues. The V segment lost 5 bases and the J segment 0 bases; nucleotides outside the gene matches: 10. The CDR3 loop is CASSVTGLKSSGANVLTF. The CDR3 nucleotides read TGTGCCAGCAGTGTGACAGGGTTAAAAAGCTCTGGGGCCAACGTCCTGACTTTC.

The chain uses TRBV28 and TRBJ1-2; D unresolved. V gave up 5 bases and J gave up 8 bases, with 12 bases separating them. The CDR3 sequence is 12 residues long. Germline V gene data show CDR1 as MDHEN and CDR2 as SYDVKM. DNA of the CDR3: TGTGCCAGCAGTCCCCCGGGCAGCGGCTACACCTTC. As protein: CASSPPGSGYTF.